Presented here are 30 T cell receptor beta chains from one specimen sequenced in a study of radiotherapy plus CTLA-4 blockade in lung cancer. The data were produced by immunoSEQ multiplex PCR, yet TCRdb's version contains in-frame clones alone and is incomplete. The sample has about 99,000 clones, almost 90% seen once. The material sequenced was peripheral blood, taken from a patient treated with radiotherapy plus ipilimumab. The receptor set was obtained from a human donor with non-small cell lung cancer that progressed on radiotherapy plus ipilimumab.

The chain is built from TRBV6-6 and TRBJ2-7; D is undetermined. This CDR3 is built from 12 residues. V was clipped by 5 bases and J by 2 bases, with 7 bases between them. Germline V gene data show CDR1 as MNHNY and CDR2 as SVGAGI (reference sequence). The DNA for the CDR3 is TGTGCCAGCAGTAATAGCCCCTACGAGCAGTACTTC. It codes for CASSNSPYEQYF.

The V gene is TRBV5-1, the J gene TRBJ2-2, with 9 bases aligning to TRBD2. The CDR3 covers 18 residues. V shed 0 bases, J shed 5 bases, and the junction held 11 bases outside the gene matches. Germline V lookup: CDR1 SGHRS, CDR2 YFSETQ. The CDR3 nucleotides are TGCGCCAGCAGCTTGGTCCCTAGCGGGACCTCAGGGACCGGGGAGCTGTTTTTT. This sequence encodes CASSLVPSGTSGTGELFF. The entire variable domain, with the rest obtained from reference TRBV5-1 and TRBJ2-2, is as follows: KAGVTQTPRYLIKTRGQQVTLSCSPISGHRSVSWYQQTPGQGLQFLFEYFSETQRNKGNFPGRFSGRQFSNSRSEMNVSTLELGDSALYLCASSLVPSGTSGTGELFFGEGSRLTVL.

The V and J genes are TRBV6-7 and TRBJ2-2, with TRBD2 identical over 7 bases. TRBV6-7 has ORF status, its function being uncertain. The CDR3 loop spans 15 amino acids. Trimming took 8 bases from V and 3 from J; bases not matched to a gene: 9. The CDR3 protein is CASSREAGHTGELFF. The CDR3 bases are TGTGCCAGCTCAAGGGAAGCGGGACACACCGGGGAGCTGTTTTTT.

The CDR3, as DNA: TGTGCCAGCAGTCCTGTCCTCTCTGGAAACACCATATATTTT. Translation gives CASSPVLSGNTIYF. This chain joins TRBV9 and TRBJ1-3; the D is unclear. The CDR3 loop spans 14 amino acids. V was clipped by 5 bases and J by 0 bases, with 9 bases between them. Germline assignment: CDR1 SGDLS and CDR2 YYNGEE. Looking up the rest from reference TRBV9 and TRBJ1-3 gives the full variable domain: DSGVTQTPKHLITATGQRVTLRCSPRSGDLSVYWYQQSLDQGLQFLIQYYNGEERAKGNILERFSAQQFPDLHSELNLSSLELGDSALYFCASSPVLSGNTIYFGEGSWLTVV.

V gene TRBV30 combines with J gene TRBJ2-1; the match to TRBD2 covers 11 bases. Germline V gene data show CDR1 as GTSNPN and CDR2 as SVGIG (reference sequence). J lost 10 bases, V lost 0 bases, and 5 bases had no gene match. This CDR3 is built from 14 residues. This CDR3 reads CAWSVLSGRAEQFF. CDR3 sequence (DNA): TGTGCCTGGAGTGTACTTAGCGGGAGGGCGGAGCAGTTCTTC.

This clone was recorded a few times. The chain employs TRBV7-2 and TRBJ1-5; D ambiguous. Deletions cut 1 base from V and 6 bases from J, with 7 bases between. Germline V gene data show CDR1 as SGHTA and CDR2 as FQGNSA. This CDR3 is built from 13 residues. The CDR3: CASSLGEFQPQHF. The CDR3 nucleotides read TGTGCCAGCAGCTTAGGCGAGTTTCAGCCCCAGCATTTT.

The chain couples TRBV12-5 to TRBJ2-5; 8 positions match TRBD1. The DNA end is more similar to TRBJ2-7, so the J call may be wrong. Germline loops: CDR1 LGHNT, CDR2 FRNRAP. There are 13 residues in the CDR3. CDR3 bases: TGTGCTAGTGCCCAGACAGGGGAAGACGAGCAGTACTTC. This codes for CASAQTGEDEQYF.

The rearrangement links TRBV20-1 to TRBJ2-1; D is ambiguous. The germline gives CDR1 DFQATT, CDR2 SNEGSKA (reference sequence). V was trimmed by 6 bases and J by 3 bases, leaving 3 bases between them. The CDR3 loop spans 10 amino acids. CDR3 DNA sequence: TGCAGTGCAGTCTACAATGAGCAGTTCTTC. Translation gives CSAVYNEQFF.

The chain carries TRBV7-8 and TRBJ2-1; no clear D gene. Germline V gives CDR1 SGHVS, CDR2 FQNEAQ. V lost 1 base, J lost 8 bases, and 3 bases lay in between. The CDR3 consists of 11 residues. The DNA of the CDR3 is TGTGCCAGCAGCTTAGGACATGAGCAGTTCTTC. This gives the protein CASSLGHEQFF.

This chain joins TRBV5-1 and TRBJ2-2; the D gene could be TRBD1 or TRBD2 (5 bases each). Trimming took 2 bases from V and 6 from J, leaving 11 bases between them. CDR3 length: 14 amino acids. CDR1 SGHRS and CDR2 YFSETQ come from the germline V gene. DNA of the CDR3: TGCGCCAGCAGCTTAGGGACCGGGTCCGGGGAGCTGTTTTTT. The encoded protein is CASSLGTGSGELFF.

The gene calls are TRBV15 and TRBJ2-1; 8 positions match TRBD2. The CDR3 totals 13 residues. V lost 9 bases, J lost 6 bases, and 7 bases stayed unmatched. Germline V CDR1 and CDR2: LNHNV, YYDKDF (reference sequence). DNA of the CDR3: TGTGCCACAGGACTAGCCTTTGGCAATGAGCAGTTCTTC. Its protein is CATGLAFGNEQFF.

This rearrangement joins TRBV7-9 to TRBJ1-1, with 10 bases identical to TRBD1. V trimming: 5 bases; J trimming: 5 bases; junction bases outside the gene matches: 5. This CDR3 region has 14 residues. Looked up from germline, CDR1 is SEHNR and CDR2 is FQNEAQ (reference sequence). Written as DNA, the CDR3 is TGTGCCAGCAGCCCGACAGGGGGCTGGACTGAAGCTTTCTTT. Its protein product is CASSPTGGWTEAFF.

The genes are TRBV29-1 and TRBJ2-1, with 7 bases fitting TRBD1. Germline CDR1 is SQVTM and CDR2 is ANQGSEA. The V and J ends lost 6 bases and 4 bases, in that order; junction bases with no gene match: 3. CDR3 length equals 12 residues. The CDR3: CSVRQGYNEQFF. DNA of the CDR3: TGCAGCGTCCGACAGGGATACAATGAGCAGTTCTTC.

CDR3 amino acids: CASSYVYGNEQFF. CDR3 nucleotides: TGTGCCAGCAGTTACGTATACGGGAATGAGCAGTTCTTC. The genes are TRBV6-5 and TRBJ2-1; D gene unclear. The V end was cut by 2 bases, the J end by 7 bases, with 9 bases between. Germline CDR1 MNHEY, CDR2 SVGAGI. The CDR3 has 13 amino acids.

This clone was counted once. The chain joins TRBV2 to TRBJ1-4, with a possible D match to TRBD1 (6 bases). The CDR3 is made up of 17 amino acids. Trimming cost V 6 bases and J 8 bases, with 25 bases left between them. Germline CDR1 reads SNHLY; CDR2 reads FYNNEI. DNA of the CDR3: TGTGCCAGCAGCCCAAAGGGGGAACGATACAGGAGGGAAAAACTGTTTTTT. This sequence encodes CASSPKGERYRREKLFF.

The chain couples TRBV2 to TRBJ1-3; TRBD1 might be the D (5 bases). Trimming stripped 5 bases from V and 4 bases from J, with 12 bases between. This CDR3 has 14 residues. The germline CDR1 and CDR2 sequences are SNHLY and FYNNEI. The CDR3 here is CASSSRQTGNTIYF. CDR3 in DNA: TGTGCCAGCAGTTCTCGACAGACCGGAAACACCATATATTTT.

CDR3 region: CASRRDRAVTEAFF. The CDR3, as DNA: TGTGCCAGCCGACGTGACAGGGCTGTAACTGAAGCTTTCTTT. The chain has TRBV6-5 and TRBJ1-1; 7 bases fit TRBD1. V was pared by 8 bases and J by 5 bases, with 11 bases of the junction left unmatched. CDR1 and CDR2 (germline): MNHEY, SVGAGI. The CDR3 consists of 14 residues.

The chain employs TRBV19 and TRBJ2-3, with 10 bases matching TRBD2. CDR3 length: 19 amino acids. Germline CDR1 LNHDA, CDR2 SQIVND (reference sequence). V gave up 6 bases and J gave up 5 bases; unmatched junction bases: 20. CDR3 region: CASSTPALSLAGVIDTQYF. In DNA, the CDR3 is TGTGCCAGTAGCACCCCCGCCCTCTCTCTAGCGGGAGTTATAGATACGCAGTATTTT. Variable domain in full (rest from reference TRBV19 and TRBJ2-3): DGGITQSPKYLFRKEGQNVTLSCEQNLNHDAMYWYRQDPGQGLRLIYYSQIVNDFQKGDIAEGYSVSREKKESFPLTVTSAQKNPTAFYLCASSTPALSLAGVIDTQYFGPGTRLTVL.

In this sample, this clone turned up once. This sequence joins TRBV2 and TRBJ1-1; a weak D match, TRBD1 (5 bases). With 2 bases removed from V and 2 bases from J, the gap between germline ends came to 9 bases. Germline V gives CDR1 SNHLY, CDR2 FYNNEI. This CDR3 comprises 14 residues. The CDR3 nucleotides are TGTGCCAGCAGTGAACCCAGGGATAACACTGAAGCTTTCTTT. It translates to CASSEPRDNTEAFF.

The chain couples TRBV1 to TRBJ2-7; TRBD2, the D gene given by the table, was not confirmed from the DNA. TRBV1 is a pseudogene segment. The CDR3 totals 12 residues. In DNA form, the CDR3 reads TGCAGACCGCCTGGGAGGCACTACGAGCAGTACTTC. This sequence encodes CRPPGRHYEQYF.

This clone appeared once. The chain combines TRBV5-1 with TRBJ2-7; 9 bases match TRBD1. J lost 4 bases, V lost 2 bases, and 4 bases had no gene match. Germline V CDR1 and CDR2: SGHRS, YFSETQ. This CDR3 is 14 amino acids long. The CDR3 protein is CASSLGQGSYEQYF. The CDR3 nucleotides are TGCGCCAGCAGCTTAGGACAGGGGAGTTACGAGCAGTACTTC. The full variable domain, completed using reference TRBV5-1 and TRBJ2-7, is KAGVTQTPRYLIKTRGQQVTLSCSPISGHRSVSWYQQTPGQGLQFLFEYFSETQRNKGNFPGRFSGRQFSNSRSEMNVSTLELGDSALYLCASSLGQGSYEQYFGPGTRLTVT.

Written as DNA, the CDR3 is TGTGCCAGCAGGGCCCTGGGGGACGACACCTACACAGATACGCAGTATTTT. Translating it yields CASRALGDDTYTDTQYF. The V call is TRBV2, the J call TRBJ2-3; D tentatively fits TRBD1 or TRBD2 (5 bases each). Trimming removed 6 bases from V and 2 bases from J, with 21 bases in between. The CDR3 is made up of 17 amino acids. Germline loops: CDR1 SNHLY, CDR2 FYNNEI. Complete variable domain (other parts from reference TRBV2 and TRBJ2-3): EPEVTQTPSHQVTQMGQEVILRCVPISNHLYFYWYRQILGQKVEFLVSFYNNEISEKSEIFDDQFSVERPDGSNFTLKIRSTKLEDSAMYFCASRALGDDTYTDTQYFGPGTRLTVL.

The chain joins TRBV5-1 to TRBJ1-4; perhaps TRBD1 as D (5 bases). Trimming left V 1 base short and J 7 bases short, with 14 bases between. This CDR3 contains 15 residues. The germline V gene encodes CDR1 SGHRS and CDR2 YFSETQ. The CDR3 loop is CASSLKQGGGEKLFF. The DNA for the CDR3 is TGCGCCAGCAGCTTGAAGCAGGGAGGTGGTGAAAAACTGTTTTTT.

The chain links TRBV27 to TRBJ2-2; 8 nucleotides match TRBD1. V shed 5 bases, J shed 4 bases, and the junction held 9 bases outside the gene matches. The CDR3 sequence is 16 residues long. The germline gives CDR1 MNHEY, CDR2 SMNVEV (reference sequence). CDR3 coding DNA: TGTGCCAGCAGTCCCGGACAGGGACCCGCCACCGGGGAGCTGTTTTTT. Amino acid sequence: CASSPGQGPATGELFF.

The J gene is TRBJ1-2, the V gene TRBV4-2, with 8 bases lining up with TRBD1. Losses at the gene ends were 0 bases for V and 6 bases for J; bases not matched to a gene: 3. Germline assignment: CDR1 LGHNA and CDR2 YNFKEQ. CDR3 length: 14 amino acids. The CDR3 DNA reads TGTGCCAGCAGCCAAGAGGGCAGGGGGCATGGCTACACCTTC. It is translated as CASSQEGRGHGYTF.

The CDR3 region is CASSLGTSSDTQYF. In DNA form, the CDR3 reads TGTGCCAGCAGCTTGGGGACTAGCTCAGATACGCAGTATTTT. This rearrangement joins TRBV7-3 to TRBJ2-3, with 9 positions matching TRBD2. V was clipped by 3 bases and J by 4 bases; unmatched bases: 2. Germline V gene sequence: CDR1 SGHTA, CDR2 FQGTGA. The CDR3 runs to 14 residues.

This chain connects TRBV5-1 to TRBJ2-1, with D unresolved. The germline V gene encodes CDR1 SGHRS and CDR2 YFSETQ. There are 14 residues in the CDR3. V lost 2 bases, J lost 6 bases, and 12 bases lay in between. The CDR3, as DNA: TGCGCCAGCAGCTTCTGGCTAGAGTCCAATGAGCAGTTCTTC. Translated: CASSFWLESNEQFF.

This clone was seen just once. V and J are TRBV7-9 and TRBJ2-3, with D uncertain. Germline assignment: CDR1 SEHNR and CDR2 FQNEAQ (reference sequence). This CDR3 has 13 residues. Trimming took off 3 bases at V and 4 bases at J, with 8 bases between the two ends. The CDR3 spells CASSLGPSDTQYF. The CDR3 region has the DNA TGTGCCAGCAGCTTGGGCCCCTCAGATACGCAGTATTTT.

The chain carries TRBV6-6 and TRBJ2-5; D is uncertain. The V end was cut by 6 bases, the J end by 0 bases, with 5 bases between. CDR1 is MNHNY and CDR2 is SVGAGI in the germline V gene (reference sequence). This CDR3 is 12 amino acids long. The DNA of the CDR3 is TGTGCCAGCAGGGGGAACCAAGAGACCCAGTACTTC. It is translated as CASRGNQETQYF.

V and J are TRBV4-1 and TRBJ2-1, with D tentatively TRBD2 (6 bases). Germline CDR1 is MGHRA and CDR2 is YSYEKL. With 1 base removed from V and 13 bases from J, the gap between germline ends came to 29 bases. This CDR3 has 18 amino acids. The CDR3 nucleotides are TGCGCCAGCAGCCAAGTCAGAAGTCGGGTAGCGGAGAGAATGGAACAGTTCTTC. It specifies CASSQVRSRVAERMEQFF.